A selection of T cell receptor beta chains follows, all from one sample in a study of T cell changes during pregnancy in multiple sclerosis. Assay: immunoSEQ multiplex PCR; the TCRdb copy retains only in-frame clones and omits some. This sample has about 47,000 clones, with 80% to 95% found just once. Sequenced here: peripheral blood, sampled in the third trimester of pregnancy. Receptor source: a female donor with multiple sclerosis, enrolled in a pregnancy study. Each CDR3 is given with its conserved first and last residue. D genes are given only for firm matches. Clone size is shown for a subset of rows, as once, few, many or a class of expanded clone.

v_gene	abundance	j_gene	d_gene	CDR3aa	CDR3nt
TRBV5-1	NA	TRBJ2-7	NA	CASSLMVPGGAGAYEQYF	TGCGCCAGCAGCTTAATGGTCCCGGGTGGAGCGGGCGCCTACGAGCAGTACTTC
TRBV7-9	once	TRBJ2-3	TRBD2	CASSVIAGGPVTDTQYF	TGTGCCAGCAGCGTAATAGCGGGAGGGCCGGTAACAGATACGCAGTATTTT
TRBV11-2	NA	TRBJ2-3	TRBD2	CASSLVAQRETDTQYF	TGTGCCAGCAGCTTAGTAGCCCAGCGGGAGACAGATACGCAGTATTTT
TRBV6-6	NA	TRBJ2-2	NA	CASSLGVVGELFF	TGTGCCAGCAGCCTAGGAGTGGTCGGGGAGCTGTTTTTT
TRBV27	NA	TRBJ2-1	TRBD1	CASSFLDRADEQFF	TGTGCCAGCAGTTTCCTCGACAGGGCGGATGAGCAGTTCTTC
TRBV30	NA	TRBJ1-2	NA	CALNGGSDLDGYTF	TGTGCCCTTAACGGGGGATCGGATTTGGATGGCTACACCTTC
TRBV4-1	NA	TRBJ1-4	NA	CASSQGGYSDEKLFF	TGCGCCAGCAGCCAGGGGGGTTACTCGGATGAAAAACTGTTTTTT
TRBV5-1	once	TRBJ1-5	NA	CASSPEGYSNQPQHF	TGCGCCAGCAGCCCGGAGGGTTATAGCAATCAGCCCCAGCATTTT
TRBV28	NA	TRBJ2-1	TRBD2	CASRDTLAGYNEQFF	TGTGCCAGCAGGGACACCCTAGCGGGATACAATGAGCAGTTCTTC
TRBV4-3	once	TRBJ2-1	TRBD1	CASSQGTGNNEQFF	TGCGCCAGCAGCCAAGGGACAGGAAACAATGAGCAGTTCTTC
TRBV7-3	NA	TRBJ2-3	TRBD2	CASSLGVAGSTDTQYF	TGTGCCAGCAGCTTAGGAGTAGCGGGAAGCACAGATACGCAGTATTTT
TRBV6-1	NA	TRBJ2-1	TRBD2	CASSITSGDYNEQFF	TGTGCCAGCAGCATAACTAGCGGTGACTACAATGAGCAGTTCTTC
TRBV7-2	NA	TRBJ1-5	NA	CASSSGQPNQPQHF	TGTGCCAGCAGCTCTGGACAGCCCAATCAGCCCCAGCATTTT
TRBV4-1	NA	TRBJ2-7	NA	CASSQDRSSTYEQYF	TGCGCCAGCAGCCAAGATCGGAGCAGCACCTACGAGCAGTACTTC
TRBV10-3	NA	TRBJ2-7	TRBD1	CAISESGQGGEQYF	TGTGCCATCAGTGAGTCGGGACAGGGAGGAGAGCAGTACTTC
TRBV21-1	NA	TRBJ2-7	NA	CASSQRRRYEQYF	TGTGCCAGCAGCCAACGACGGAGGTACGAGCAGTACTTC
TRBV14	NA	TRBJ1-1	TRBD1	CASSPLPGQVNTEAFF	TGTGCCAGCAGCCCACTCCCCGGACAGGTGAACACTGAAGCTTTCTTT
TRBV28	NA	TRBJ1-1	NA	CASSLVVPRLFF	TGTGCCAGCAGTTTGGTAGTTCCCCGGTTATTCTTC
TRBV4-1	NA	TRBJ1-2	NA	CASSQRDETIYGYTF	TGCGCCAGCAGCCAACGCGACGAAACTATTTATGGCTACACCTTC
TRBV4-1	NA	TRBJ1-1	NA	CASSQDLRTLTEAFF	TGCGCCAGCAGCCAAGATCTAAGGACACTTACTGAAGCTTTCTTT
TRBV7-2	NA	TRBJ1-1	NA	CASSKQNMNTEAFF	TGTGCCAGCAGCAAACAGAACATGAACACTGAAGCTTTCTTT
TRBV29-1	NA	TRBJ2-7	NA	CSVEGPSYEQYF	TGCAGCGTTGAAGGACCTAGCTACGAGCAGTACTTC
TRBV4-1	NA	TRBJ2-1	NA	CASSLRGTGAYNEQFF	TGCGCCAGCAGCCTGAGAGGAACGGGAGCTTACAATGAGCAGTTCTTC
TRBV7-9	NA	TRBJ2-7	NA	CASSETGTHYEQYF	TGTGCCAGCAGCGAGACCGGGACTCACTACGAGCAGTACTTC
TRBV7-3	NA	TRBJ2-3	NA	CASSSGGGSLATQYF	TGTGCCAGCAGTTCCGGGGGTGGTAGTTTGGCTACGCAGTATTTT
TRBV9	NA	TRBJ2-7	TRBD2	CASSVVSQAGGPHEQYF	TGTGCCAGCAGCGTAGTTTCCCAAGCGGGAGGGCCCCACGAGCAGTACTTC
TRBV4-2	NA	TRBJ2-7	TRBD2	CASSQDIPSGSIVYEQYF	TGTGCCAGCAGCCAAGATATACCTAGCGGGAGCATTGTATATGAGCAGTACTTC
TRBV5-1	NA	TRBJ2-1	NA	CVSSGWAGLYNEQFF	TGCGTCAGCAGCGGGTGGGCGGGATTATACAATGAGCAGTTCTTC